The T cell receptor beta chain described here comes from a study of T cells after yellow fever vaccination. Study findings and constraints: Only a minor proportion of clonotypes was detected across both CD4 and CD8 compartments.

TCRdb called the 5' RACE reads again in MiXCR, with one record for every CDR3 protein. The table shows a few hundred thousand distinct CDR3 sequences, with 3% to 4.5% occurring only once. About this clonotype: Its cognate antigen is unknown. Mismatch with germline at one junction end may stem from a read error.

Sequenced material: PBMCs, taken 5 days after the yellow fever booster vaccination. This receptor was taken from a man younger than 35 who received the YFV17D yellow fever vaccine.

This chain's CDR3 is CASSPRGGHNYGCTF. CDR3 nucleotides: TGCGCCAGCAGCCCCCGGGGGGGCCATAACTATGGCTGCACCTTC. The chain joins TRBV5-1 to TRBJ1-2, with a possible D match to TRBD1 (6 bases). There are 15 residues in the CDR3. The germline gives CDR1 SGHRS, CDR2 YFSETQ.